The source of this TCR beta chain is a study of cytomegalovirus exposure and HLA in healthy donors. Whole-study context: There were fewer than 130 million unique TCR beta sequences, drawn from about 179 million T cells, in an earlier analysis. Caucasian-associated ancestry cluster membership applied to over 80% of a few hundred genotyped donors. A data release that came early held approximately 85 million unique TCRs from HLA-typed donors.

After removal of 4 bases from V and 2 bases from J, the junction contained 5 bases not matched to a gene. CDR1 is SGHRS and CDR2 is YFSETQ in the germline V gene. CDR3 length: 14 residues. The sample holds a few counts of this clone. PCR was performed using 60 Vbeta and 13 Jbeta primers. This table comes from immunoSEQ multiplex PCR, and its TCRdb copy is limited to in-frame clones, with some not included. This table has some 180,000 clones, more than 65% appearing once. This clonotype was obtained from a girl under 10 years old in good health and CMV-seropositive. The V gene is TRBV5-1, the J gene TRBJ1-1; 7 bases match TRBD1. The material sequenced was PBMCs. The CDR3 region is CASSTGDGNTEAFF. The CDR3 DNA reads TGCGCCAGCAGCACAGGGGACGGTAACACTGAAGCTTTCTTT. Using reference TRBV5-1 and TRBJ1-1 for the parts outside the CDR3, the full variable domain is KAGVTQTPRYLIKTRGQQVTLSCSPISGHRSVSWYQQTPGQGLQFLFEYFSETQRNKGNFPGRFSGRQFSNSRSEMNVSTLELGDSALYLCASSTGDGNTEAFFGQGTRLTVV.